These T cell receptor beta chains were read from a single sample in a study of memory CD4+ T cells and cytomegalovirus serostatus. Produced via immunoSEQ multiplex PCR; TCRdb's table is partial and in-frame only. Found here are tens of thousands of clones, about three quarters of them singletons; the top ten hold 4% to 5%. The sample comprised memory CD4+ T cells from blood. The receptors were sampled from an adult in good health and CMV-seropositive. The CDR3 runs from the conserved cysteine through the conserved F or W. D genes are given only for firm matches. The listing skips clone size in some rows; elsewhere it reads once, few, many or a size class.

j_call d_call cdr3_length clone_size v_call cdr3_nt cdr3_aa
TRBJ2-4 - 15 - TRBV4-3 TGCGCCAGCAGCCAAGGGGTGGATGCCAAAAACATTCAGTACTTC CASSQGVDAKNIQYF
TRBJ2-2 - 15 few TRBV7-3 TGTGCCAGCAGCCTCCTGCCGGGACGTCTCGGGGAGCTGTTTTTT CASSLLPGRLGELFF
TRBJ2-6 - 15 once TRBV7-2 TGTGCCAGCAGGCCTAGGGGATCTGGGGCCAACGTCCTGACTTTC CASRPRGSGANVLTF
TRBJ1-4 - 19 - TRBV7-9 TGTGCCAGCAGCTTAGTGGAGGTTGTAGGCCTCTGGGAGGGCGAAAAACTGTTTTTT CASSLVEVVGLWEGEKLFF
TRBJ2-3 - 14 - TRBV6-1 TGTGCCAGCAGTGAACCGGGAAGCACAGATACGCAGTATTTT CASSEPGSTDTQYF
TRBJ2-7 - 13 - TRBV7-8 TGTGCCAGCAGCTTAGAAGGGGTCGAGAAGCAGTACTTC CASSLEGVEKQYF
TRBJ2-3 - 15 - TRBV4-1 TGCGCCAGCAGCCCCCTTCAGGCCGTCGGAGATACGCAGTATTTT CASSPLQAVGDTQYF
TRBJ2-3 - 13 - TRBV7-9 TGTGCCAGCAGCTTGGGGGAGTCTAGGCCGCAGTATTTT CASSLGESRPQYF
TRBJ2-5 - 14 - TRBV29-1 TGCAGCGTGGCCCAAGGGAGCAGTGGAGAGACCCAGTACTTC CSVAQGSSGETQYF
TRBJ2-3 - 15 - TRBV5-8 TGTGCCAGCAGACGGGGGGCCGGTGGCGCAGATACGCAGTATTTT CASRRGAGGADTQYF
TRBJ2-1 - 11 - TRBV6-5 TGTGCCAGCAGTGGGCGGGATGAGCAGTTCTTC CASSGRDEQFF
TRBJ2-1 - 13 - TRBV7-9 TGTGCCAGCAGCTTAGCGGGGGGTAATGAGCAGTTCTTC CASSLAGGNEQFF
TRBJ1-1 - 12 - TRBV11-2 TGTGCCAGCAGCCCCCGAGGCACAGCACCTTTCTTT CASSPRGTAPFF
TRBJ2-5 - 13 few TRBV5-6 TGTGCCAGCAGCCTTGGACAGCAAGAGACCCAGTACTTC CASSLGQQETQYF
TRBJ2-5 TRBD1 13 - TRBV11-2 TGTGCCAGCAGTCTGGGACAGGGGGAGACCCAGTACTTC CASSLGQGETQYF
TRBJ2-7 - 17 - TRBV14 TGTGCCAGCAGCCAAGGCCTTAGGGACCGCAGCTCCTACGAGCAGTACTTC CASSQGLRDRSSYEQYF
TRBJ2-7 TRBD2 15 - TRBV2 TGTGCCAGCAGTGAAGGACTAGCGGGGGTACTCGAGCAGTACTTC CASSEGLAGVLEQYF
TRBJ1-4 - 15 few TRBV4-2 TGTGCCAGCAGCCAGGGTGATTCTTGGCGGGAAAAACTGTTTTTT CASSQGDSWREKLFF
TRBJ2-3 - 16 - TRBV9 TGTGCCAGCAGCGTAGCCGGGGGAGGATACACAGATACGCAGTATTTT CASSVAGGGYTDTQYF
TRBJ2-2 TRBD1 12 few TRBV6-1 TGTGCCAGCAGCGACAGGGCCGGGGAGCTGTTTTTT CASSDRAGELFF
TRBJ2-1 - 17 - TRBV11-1 TGTGCCAGCAGCTTAAGTGTGGCGGGAAAGGCCTACAATGAGCAGTTCTTC CASSLSVAGKAYNEQFF
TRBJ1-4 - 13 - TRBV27 TGTGCCAGCAGTTCCCGGGAAGGAGAAAAACTGTTTTTT CASSSREGEKLFF
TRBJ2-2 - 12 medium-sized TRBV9 TGTGCCAGCAGCGGGAACACCGGGGAGCTGTTTTTT CASSGNTGELFF
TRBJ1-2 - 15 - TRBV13 TGTGCCAGCAGCACTTCCCCATCGGTGAACTATGGCTACACCTTC CASSTSPSVNYGYTF
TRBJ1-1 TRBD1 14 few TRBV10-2 TGCGCCAGCAGTGTTAGCCACAGGGGGTCTGAAGCTTTCTTT CASSVSHRGSEAFF
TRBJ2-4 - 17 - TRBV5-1 TGCGCCAGCAGCTTAACCCTTAGCGGTAGGGGTAAAAACATTCAGTACTTC CASSLTLSGRGKNIQYF
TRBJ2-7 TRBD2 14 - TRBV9 TGTGCCAGCAGCGGAACTAGCGGTACCTACGAGCAGTACTTC CASSGTSGTYEQYF
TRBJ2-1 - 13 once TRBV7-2 TGTGCCAGCAGGGAGGGTATCTACAATGAGCAGTTCTTC CASREGIYNEQFF
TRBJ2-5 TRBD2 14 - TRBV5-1 TGCGCCAGCAGCAGAGCGGGGGCTGGGGAGACCCAGTACTTC CASSRAGAGETQYF
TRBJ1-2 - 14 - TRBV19 TGTGCCAGTAGTAGAACAGAAGCTAACTATGGCTACACCTTC CASSRTEANYGYTF
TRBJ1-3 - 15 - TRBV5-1 TGCGCCAGCAGCCTTGGGGTAGGTTCCGGAAACACCATATATTTT CASSLGVGSGNTIYF
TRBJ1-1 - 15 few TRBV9 TGTGCCAGCACACAAGGTCAGGCTCCGAACACTGAAGCTTTCTTT CASTQGQAPNTEAFF
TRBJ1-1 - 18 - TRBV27 TGTGCCAGCAGTTTATCGAGTCGAGGCCCAAAATCCGGGACTGAAGCTTTCTTT CASSLSSRGPKSGTEAFF
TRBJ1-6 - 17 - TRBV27 TGTGCCAGCAGCTCAAGAGAAGGGAGGGGATATAATTCACCCCTCCACTTT CASSSREGRGYNSPLHF
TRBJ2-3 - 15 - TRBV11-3 TGTGCCAGCAGCTTAGTGGCGGGGCCCACAGATACGCAGTATTTT CASSLVAGPTDTQYF
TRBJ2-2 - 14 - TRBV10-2 TGCGCCAGCAAGGCGGGGCGGGACACCGGGGAGCTGTTTTTT CASKAGRDTGELFF
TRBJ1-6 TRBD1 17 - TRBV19 TGTGCCAGTAGTGTTACGCAACCGGGACAGGGGAATTCACCCCTCCACTTT CASSVTQPGQGNSPLHF
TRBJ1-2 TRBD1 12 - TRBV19 TGTGCCAGTAGTTCAAGGGGGCATTTCTACACCTTC CASSSRGHFYTF
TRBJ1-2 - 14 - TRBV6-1 TGTGCCAGCAGTGAAGCGGGCGGCCCCTATGGCTACACCTTC CASSEAGGPYGYTF
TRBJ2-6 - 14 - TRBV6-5 TGTGCCAGCAGACCAAACGGGGATGCGAGCGTCCTGACTTTC CASRPNGDASVLTF
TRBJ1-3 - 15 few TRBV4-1 TGCGCCAGCAGCCACCCTTGGGGAGCCGGAAACACCATATATTTT CASSHPWGAGNTIYF
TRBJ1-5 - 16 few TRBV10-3 TGTGCCATCAGTGAGTGGCGGCGAGGGGGAAATCAGCCCCAGCATTTT CAISEWRRGGNQPQHF
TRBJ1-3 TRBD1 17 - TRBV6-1 TGTGCCAGCAGTGAACGCGACAGGGGGAAAGGTGGAAACACCATATATTTT CASSERDRGKGGNTIYF
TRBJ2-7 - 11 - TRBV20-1 TGCAGTGCTAGAGATCAGTACGAGCAGTACTTC CSARDQYEQYF
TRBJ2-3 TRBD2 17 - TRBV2 TGTGCCAGCAGTGCGGCTAGCGGGGGCCCTTCGGCAGATACGCAGTATTTT CASSAASGGPSADTQYF
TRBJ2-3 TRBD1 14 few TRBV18 TGTGCCAGCTCAGAACAGGGGGAGACAGATACGCAGTATTTT CASSEQGETDTQYF
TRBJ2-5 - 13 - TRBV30 TGTGCCTGGAGTGGGGACGACCAAGAGACCCAGTACTTC CAWSGDDQETQYF
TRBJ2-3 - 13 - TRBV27 TGTGCCAGCAGTTTCTCGCAGGGGGATACGCAGTATTTT CASSFSQGDTQYF
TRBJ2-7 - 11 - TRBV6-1 TGTGCCAGCAGTCCGAACTACGAGCAGTACTTC CASSPNYEQYF
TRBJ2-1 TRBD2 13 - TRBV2 TGTGCCAGCATGCGACTAGCGGGGTCGCAGCAGTTCTTC CASMRLAGSQQFF
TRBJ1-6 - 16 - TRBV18 TGTGCCAGCTCATTTACCCCGACAGGTCAAAATTCACCCCTCCACTTT CASSFTPTGQNSPLHF
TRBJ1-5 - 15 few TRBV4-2 TGTGCCAGCAGCCAGGATGGGGTTAGCAATCAGCCCCAGCATTTT CASSQDGVSNQPQHF
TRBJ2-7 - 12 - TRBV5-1 TGCGCCAGCAGCTTGCAGGAAAACGAGCAGTACTTC CASSLQENEQYF